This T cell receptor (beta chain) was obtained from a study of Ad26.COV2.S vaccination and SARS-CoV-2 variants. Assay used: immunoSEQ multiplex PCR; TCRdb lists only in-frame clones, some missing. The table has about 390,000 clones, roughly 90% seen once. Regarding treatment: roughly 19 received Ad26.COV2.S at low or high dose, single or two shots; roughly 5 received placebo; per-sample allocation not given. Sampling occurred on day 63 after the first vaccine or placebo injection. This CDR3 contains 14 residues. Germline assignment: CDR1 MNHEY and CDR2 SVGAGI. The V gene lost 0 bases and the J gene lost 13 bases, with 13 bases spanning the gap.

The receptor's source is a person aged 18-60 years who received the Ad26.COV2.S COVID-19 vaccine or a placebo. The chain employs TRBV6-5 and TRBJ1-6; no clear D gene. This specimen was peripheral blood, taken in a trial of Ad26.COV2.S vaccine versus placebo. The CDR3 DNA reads TGTGCCAGCAGTTACTCGCCGCCTTCTATGCCCCTCCACTTT. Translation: CASSYSPPSMPLHF.